This passage covers 6 T cell receptor beta chains from one sample sequenced in a study of patients and donors after allogeneic stem cell transplantation. Each CDR3 protein is one row after TCRdb ran MiXCR on the RT-PCR reads. This sample yields 150,000 or so distinct CDR3 sequences, of which approximately 24% are seen a single time; 25% to 30% belongs to the top ten. The sequencing input was blood, either unsorted or a sorted T cell fraction (not recorded which). Receptor source: a human donor who was either an allogeneic HSCT recipient or a stem cell or donor lymphocyte infusion donor (not recorded which). It is not recorded whose cells these are; they may come from a transplant donor.

The CDR3 DNA reads TGTGCCAGCTCACCGATTAGTTTACAGGGAAATCAGCCCCAGCATTTT. Amino acid sequence: CASSPISLQGNQPQHF. The J gene is TRBJ1-5, the V gene TRBV18, with D possibly matching TRBD1 (6 bases). The CDR3 runs 16 residues. Germline CDR1 and CDR2: KGHSH and LQKENI. The germline V and J ends were trimmed by 3 bases and 4 bases, with 16 bases remaining between them.

There are a few counts of this clonotype. V and J are TRBV20-1 and TRBJ1-1, with a possible D match to TRBD1 (5 bases). The CDR3 is made up of 13 amino acids. V was cut by 5 bases and J by 12 bases, with 22 bases left in between. The germline V gene encodes CDR1 DFQATT and CDR2 SNEGSKA (reference sequence). As DNA, the CDR3 is TGCAGTGCTGGCGATGCCAAGGAGGGGTCGACTTTCTTT. Protein product: CSAGDAKEGSTFF.

V is TRBV5-1 and J is TRBJ1-2, with no clear D. Looked up from germline, CDR1 is SGHRS and CDR2 is YFSETQ. V was clipped by 4 bases and J by 8 bases, with 18 bases between them. This CDR3 spans 14 amino acids. The CDR3 here is CASSAMVPGAGYTF. As DNA, the CDR3 is TGCGCCAGCAGCGCCATGGTCCCAGGCGCGGGCTACACCTTC.

The rearrangement uses TRBV5-1 and TRBJ1-2; 7 bases map to TRBD1. Germline lookup yields CDR1 SGHRS and CDR2 YFSETQ. This CDR3 has 14 residues. After removal of 4 bases from V and 2 bases from J, the junction contained 5 bases not matched to a gene. The CDR3 sequence is CASSKDRVNYGYTF. The CDR3 DNA is TGCGCCAGCAGCAAAGACAGGGTGAACTATGGCTACACCTTC.

This sequence joins TRBV9 and TRBJ2-6, with D hard to call. The CDR3 spans 16 residues. Germline V gene data show CDR1 as SGDLS and CDR2 as YYNGEE. Deletions cut 4 bases from V and 0 bases from J, with 11 bases between. The CDR3 loop reads CASSFRRTSGANVLTF. The DNA of the CDR3 is TGTGCCAGCAGCTTCCGACGGACCTCTGGGGCCAACGTCCTGACTTTC.

V gene TRBV4-3 combines with J gene TRBJ2-1; possibly TRBD2 for D (6 bases). V lost 7 bases and J 2 bases, leaving 6 bases between the germline ends. Germline V gene data show CDR1 as LGHNA and CDR2 as YSLEER. This CDR3 spans 12 amino acids. CDR3 nucleotides: TGCGCCAGCACGGGGGCCTACAATGAGCAGTTCTTC. This codes for CASTGAYNEQFF.